The rows below give T cell receptor beta chains drawn from one sample of a study of blood T cell repertoires in COVID-19. Method: immunoSEQ multiplex PCR; TCRdb's copy keeps in-frame clones and lacks some. The sample records 200,000 to 250,000 clones, around 83% being singletons. The sequencing sample was made of peripheral blood. The source of these receptors is a woman between 65 and 79 years old with COVID-19, enrolled during active disease. CDR3s include the opening cysteine and the closing phenylalanine or tryptophan. The order of the fields is D gene, V gene, J gene, CDR3 length, clone size, CDR3 protein, CDR3 DNA. A D gene is named only where the DNA matches it firmly. A clone size is listed for some rows: how often the clone was seen (once, few, many), or a class if it is expanded.

TRBD1	TRBV7-2	TRBJ2-7	15	NA	CASSRPRGQVYEQYF	TGTGCCAGCAGCCGGCCCAGGGGGCAAGTCTACGAGCAGTACTTC
NA	TRBV5-1	TRBJ1-5	15	NA	CASSLAGGPNQPQHF	TGCGCCAGCAGCTTGGCGGGGGGGCCTAATCAGCCCCAGCATTTT
TRBD2	TRBV11-2	TRBJ2-2	14	NA	CASSPGRGSGELFF	TGTGCCAGCAGCCCGGGGAGGGGATCCGGGGAGCTGTTTTTT
TRBD2	TRBV7-2	TRBJ2-5	15	NA	CASSWGGGRGETQYF	TGTGCCAGCAGCTGGGGGGGTGGCCGCGGAGAGACCCAGTACTTC
NA	TRBV7-9	TRBJ1-1	15	few	CASSFQGTMNTEAFF	TGTGCCAGCAGCTTTCAGGGCACTATGAACACTGAAGCTTTCTTT
NA	TRBV5-1	TRBJ1-4	16	NA	CASSLESTGWDEKLFF	TGCGCCAGCAGCTTGGAGAGTACAGGGTGGGATGAAAAACTGTTTTTT
TRBD1	TRBV30	TRBJ1-2	17	NA	CAWSGGTGYLHAHGYTF	TGTGCCTGGAGTGGAGGGACAGGGTATTTGCACGCTCATGGCTACACCTTC
NA	TRBV5-4	TRBJ1-6	14	once	CASSLVQNNSPLHF	TGTGCCAGCAGCTTGGTGCAGAATAATTCACCCCTCCACTTT
TRBD2	TRBV30	TRBJ2-1	15	NA	CAWSGLAANYNEQFF	TGTGCCTGGAGTGGACTAGCGGCCAATTACAATGAGCAGTTCTTC
NA	TRBV19	TRBJ2-5	15	NA	CASRPQQTNQETQYF	TGTGCCAGCAGGCCTCAGCAGACAAACCAAGAGACCCAGTACTTC
NA	TRBV21-1	TRBJ1-2	13	NA	CASGQGALNGYTF	TGTGCCAGCGGACAGGGGGCGCTTAATGGCTACACCTTC
TRBD1	TRBV24-1	TRBJ2-5	16	NA	CATSDPGQAAGETQYF	TGTGCCACCAGTGATCCCGGACAGGCCGCAGGGGAGACCCAGTACTTC
TRBD1	TRBV6-2/TRBV6-3	TRBJ1-5	14	NA	CASSYDRENQPQHF	TGTGCCAGCAGTTACGACAGGGAGAATCAGCCCCAGCATTTT
TRBD1	TRBV28	TRBJ1-3	13	NA	CASTGDSGNTIYF	TGTGCCAGCACCGGGGACAGCGGAAACACCATATATTTT
NA	TRBV5-1	TRBJ1-1	14	few	CASSFQGKNTEAFF	TGCGCCAGCAGCTTTCAGGGTAAAAACACTGAAGCTTTCTTT
TRBD1	TRBV30	TRBJ1-5	17	NA	CAWSGGQGPYSNQPQHF	TGTGCCTGGAGTGGCGGACAGGGGCCTTATAGCAATCAGCCCCAGCATTTT
TRBD2	TRBV7-8	TRBJ2-7	15	NA	CASSLERGRSYEQYF	TGTGCCAGCAGCTTAGAGCGGGGACGGTCCTACGAGCAGTACTTC
TRBD2	TRBV7-9	TRBJ2-5	19	NA	CASSLLAGGSRRFQETQYF	TGTGCCAGCAGCCTACTAGCGGGAGGTTCGAGGCGATTTCAAGAGACCCAGTACTTC
NA	TRBV28	TRBJ2-5	12	once	CASSLTRETQYF	TGTGCCAGCAGCCTTACAAGAGAGACCCAGTACTTC
NA	TRBV28	TRBJ1-1	13	NA	CASSPWANTEAFF	TGTGCCAGCAGTCCCTGGGCGAACACTGAAGCTTTCTTT
NA	TRBV2	TRBJ2-7	14	NA	CASRYQGPSYEQYF	TGTGCCAGCAGATACCAGGGGCCCTCCTACGAGCAGTACTTC